The next 27 T cell receptor beta chains were all read from a single sample in a study of spatial heterogeneity in lung cancer. TCRdb re-derived calls from the 5' RACE reads in MiXCR, one entry per CDR3 protein. The sample records 50,000 to 60,000 distinct CDR3 sequences, roughly 7.4% being singletons. The time point was: blood at routine non-recurrence follow-up after resection. The sequenced material consisted of unsorted whole RNA from tumor, nontumor lung or frozen PBMC. Sequencing used PBMCs, obtained at follow-up. The receptors originated from a female donor with early-stage non-small cell lung cancer.

A few counts support this clonotype. This chain links TRBV29-1 with TRBJ2-3, with 7 nucleotides matching TRBD1. Looked up from germline, CDR1 is SQVTM and CDR2 is ANQGSEA. The CDR3 extends over 17 amino acids. After removal of 3 bases from V and 3 bases from J, the junction contained 15 bases not matched to a gene. CDR3 amino acids: CSVDLLITGQPTDTQYF. The CDR3 bases are TGCAGCGTTGATCTCTTAATCACGGGACAGCCGACAGATACGCAGTATTTT.

This clonotype was seen just once. The chain employs TRBV6-5 and TRBJ2-7; 9 positions match TRBD1. J was trimmed by 2 bases and V by 5 bases; bases with no gene match: 4. Germline assignment: CDR1 MNHEY and CDR2 SVGAGI. The CDR3 has 14 amino acids. The CDR3 spells CASSLGTGTYEQYF. The CDR3 DNA follows: TGTGCCAGCAGTCTCGGGACAGGGACCTACGAGCAGTACTTC.

This clonotype was picked up many times. CDR3 nucleotides: TGTGCCAGCAGCTCTCAACCCCGGACTAGCGGTTCCGAGCAGTACTTC. Encoded protein: CASSSQPRTSGSEQYF. The chain uses TRBV7-6 and TRBJ2-7; 10 bases line up with TRBD2. The CDR3 length is 16 residues. CDR1 and CDR2 (germline): SGHVS, FNYEAQ. The ends lost 4 bases at V and 6 bases at J; junction bases unmatched: 12.

This clonotype was observed at least ten times. The V and J genes are TRBV30 and TRBJ1-6; TRBD1 agrees at 7 bases. The CDR3 is 14 residues long. Germline V gene data show CDR1 as GTSNPN and CDR2 as SVGIG (reference sequence). The V segment lost 4 bases and the J segment 6 bases; nucleotides outside the gene matches: 6. In DNA, the CDR3 is TGTGCCTGGACTGCGACAGGGCCTAATTCACCCCTCCACTTT. This encodes CAWTATGPNSPLHF.

This clonotype showed up just a few times. The chain has TRBV18 and TRBJ1-1; a weak D match, TRBD1 (6 bases). The CDR3 runs to 16 residues. From germline, CDR1 is KGHSH and CDR2 LQKENI. Trimming removed 4 bases from V and 0 bases from J, with 15 bases in between. CDR3 loop: CASSQATGAMNTEAFF. CDR3 nucleotides: TGTGCCAGCTCACAAGCCACGGGGGCTATGAACACTGAAGCTTTCTTT.

V and J are TRBV3-1 and TRBJ2-7, with TRBD2 as a possible D gene (5 bases). The CDR3 length is 11 residues. Germline lookup yields CDR1 LGHDT and CDR2 YNNKEL (reference sequence). V was clipped by 8 bases and J by 7 bases, with 12 bases between them. As DNA, the CDR3 is TGTGCCAGCCGCGGATCGGGGGAGCAGTACTTC. Translating gives CASRGSGEQYF.

In its sample, this clonotype ranks as medium-sized (0.01 to 0.1%). The chain has TRBV7-9 and TRBJ1-2; D gene ambiguous. Germline loops: CDR1 SEHNR, CDR2 FQNEAQ (reference sequence). The V end lost 5 bases, the J end lost 7 bases, and 17 bases lay between the germline ends. There are 14 residues in the CDR3. The CDR3 protein is CASSTDVVLSGYTF. CDR3 in DNA: TGTGCCAGCAGCACAGACGTCGTACTCTCTGGCTACACCTTC.

The sample holds a few counts of this clonotype. The CDR3 is CSARDLPVQGYTF. The CDR3, as DNA: TGCAGTGCTAGAGATCTCCCGGTCCAAGGCTACACCTTC. V gene TRBV20-1 combines with J gene TRBJ1-2, with no clear D. The length of the CDR3 is 13 residues. CDR1 and CDR2 from the germline V gene are DFQATT and SNEGSKA (reference sequence). V lost 0 bases and J 8 bases, leaving 13 bases between the germline ends.

This clonotype was observed at least ten times. The chain employs TRBV20-1 and TRBJ1-1, with D unclear. Per the germline V gene, CDR1 is DFQATT and CDR2 is SNEGSKA (reference sequence). The ends were cut back, 6 bases at V and 1 base at J, with 18 bases in the middle. The CDR3 is made up of 15 amino acids. The CDR3 region has the DNA TGCAGTGCCGCTGCCTCCGGACGGCCGAACACTGAAGCTTTCTTT. This gives the protein CSAAASGRPNTEAFF.

This clonotype was counted between two and nine times. CDR3: CAGSLTELYEQYF. The CDR3 DNA follows: TGTGCCGGCTCTTTGACTGAACTCTACGAGCAGTACTTC. The chain employs TRBV2 and TRBJ2-7; D remains ambiguous. Germline CDR1 SNHLY, CDR2 FYNNEI. Trimming took 11 bases from V and 3 from J, leaving 17 bases between them. The CDR3 loop spans 13 amino acids.

This clonotype has ten or more counts. V usage is TRBV12-3 or TRBV12-4 and J usage is TRBJ2-3, with TRBD1 identical over 8 bases. CDR3 size: 15 residues. Trimming removed 11 bases from V and 3 bases from J; junction bases left unmatched: 13. CDR3 amino acids: CASKATGGATDTQYF. The CDR3 DNA follows: TGTGCCTCTAAAGCAACAGGGGGAGCGACAGATACGCAGTATTTT.

CDR3 DNA sequence: TGTGCCAGCAGCTTAGCGTACAATGAGCAGTTCTTC. Protein product: CASSLAYNEQFF. The J gene is TRBJ2-1, the V gene TRBV7-2, with D unresolved. The CDR3 is 12 residues long. Looked up from germline, CDR1 is SGHTA and CDR2 is FQGNSA. V was clipped by 0 bases and J by 4 bases, with 1 base between them.

V is TRBV28 and J is TRBJ1-1, with D tentatively TRBD1 (6 bases). Trimming pared 3 bases from V and 5 bases from J, leaving 10 bases between. CDR1 is MDHEN, CDR2 SYDVKM, per germline. This CDR3 has 13 residues. DNA of the CDR3: TGTGCCAGCAGTTTCCAGGGGAGGACTGAAGCTTTCTTT. This translates into CASSFQGRTEAFF. Together with reference TRBV28 and TRBJ1-1, the CDR3 gives the full variable domain: DVKVTQSSRYLVKRTGEKVFLECVQDMDHENMFWYRQDPGLGLRLIYFSYDVKMKEKGDIPEGYSVSREKKERFSLILESASTNQTSMYLCASSFQGRTEAFFGQGTRLTVV.

This clonotype was seen at least ten times. This chain uses TRBV4-1 with TRBJ2-1, with 9 positions matching TRBD1. CDR1 MGHRA and CDR2 YSYEKL come from the germline V gene. After removal of 4 bases from V and 7 bases from J, the junction contained 11 bases not matched to a gene. The CDR3 is 16 residues long. CDR3 nucleotides: TGCGCCAGCAGCCTTTTTGATGACAGGGGGTGGAATGAGCAGTTCTTC. Translation: CASSLFDDRGWNEQFF.

This clonotype was seen repeatedly, ten times or more. V usage is TRBV20-1 and J usage is TRBJ2-1; tentative D call: TRBD1 (6 bases). Germline values: CDR1 DFQATT, CDR2 SNEGSKA (reference sequence). This CDR3 is 13 amino acids long. The CDR3 DNA sequence: TGCAGCGTAAGGGGACAAACCTTCAATGAGCAGTTCTTC. Its protein product is CSVRGQTFNEQFF.

This clonotype came up many times. V and J are TRBV7-9 and TRBJ2-2; 10 nucleotides line up with TRBD2. CDR3 length: 14 amino acids. J was trimmed by 8 bases and V by 4 bases; bases with no gene match: 4. Germline CDR1 is SEHNR and CDR2 is FQNEAQ (reference sequence). CDR3 nucleotides: TGTGCCAGCAGCTCTTTGACTAGCGGGGGGGAGCTGTTTTTT. The encoded protein is CASSSLTSGGELFF. The whole variable domain, filled in from reference TRBV7-9 and TRBJ2-2, reads DTGVSQNPRHKITKRGQNVTFRCDPISEHNRLYWYRQTLGQGPEFLTYFQNEAQLEKSRLLSDRFSAERPKGSFSTLEIQRTEQGDSAMYLCASSSLTSGGELFFGEGSRLTVL.

The V call is TRBV5-1, the J call TRBJ1-6, with 7 bases identical to TRBD1. J gave up 9 bases and V 4 bases, and 7 bases lay outside the gene matches. The germline V gene has CDR1 SGHRS and CDR2 YFSETQ. The length of the CDR3 is 14 residues. The CDR3 region is CASSQRGRSSPLHF. Here the CDR3 DNA reads TGCGCCAGCAGCCAGAGGGGGCGCAGTTCACCCCTCCACTTT.

This clonotype showed up many times. The J gene is TRBJ2-7, the V gene TRBV7-2, with D perhaps assigned TRBD1 or TRBD2 (5 bases each). The CDR3 length is 13 residues. Looked up from germline, CDR1 is SGHTA and CDR2 is FQGNSA. V gave up 4 bases and J gave up 5 bases, with 12 bases separating them. CDR3 protein: CASSSGTGNEQYF. In DNA, the CDR3 is TGTGCCAGCAGCTCAGGGACGGGGAACGAGCAGTACTTC.

This clonotype was observed at least ten times. The chain carries TRBV7-9 and TRBJ2-2; D remains ambiguous. The CDR3 has 15 amino acids. Trimming pared 2 bases from V and 4 bases from J, leaving 11 bases between. The germline CDR1 and CDR2 sequences are SEHNR and FQNEAQ (reference sequence). CDR3 sequence: CASSLWAVSTGELFF. CDR3 DNA: TGTGCCAGCAGCTTATGGGCCGTCTCCACCGGGGAGCTGTTTTTT.

The sample holds many counts of this clonotype. This chain links TRBV7-2 with TRBJ1-2; maybe TRBD1 (5 bases). The ends were cut back, 6 bases at V and 2 bases at J, with 7 bases in the middle. The CDR3 has 12 residues. Germline loops: CDR1 SGHTA, CDR2 FQGNSA. The CDR3 reads CASSPGNYGYTF. The CDR3 DNA sequence: TGTGCCAGCAGTCCAGGGAACTATGGCTACACCTTC. Looking up the rest from reference TRBV7-2 and TRBJ1-2 gives the full variable domain: GAGVSQSPSNKVTEKGKDVELRCDPISGHTALYWYRQSLGQGLEFLIYFQGNSAPDKSGLPSDRFSAERTGGSVSTLTIQRTQQEDSAVYLCASSPGNYGYTFGSGTRLTVV.

The chain carries TRBV10-3 and TRBJ2-3; the match to TRBD2 covers 7 bases. The V gene end was trimmed by 4 bases and the J gene end by 0 bases; junction bases not matched to a gene: 1. This CDR3 has 14 residues. Per the germline V gene, CDR1 is ENHRY and CDR2 is SYGVKD. As DNA, the CDR3 is TGTGCCATCAGTGTGGGGGGGAGCACAGATACGCAGTATTTT. This encodes CAISVGGSTDTQYF.

This chain connects TRBV3-1 to TRBJ2-5; D gene ambiguous. The V and J ends lost 2 bases and 4 bases respectively, with 11 bases between them. The CDR3 runs to 14 residues. Germline CDR1 and CDR2: LGHDT and YNNKEL (reference sequence). As DNA, the CDR3 is TGTGCCAGCAGCCAAACTCCAGCGAGAGAGACCCAGTACTTC. This encodes CASSQTPARETQYF.

The V and J genes are TRBV12-3 or TRBV12-4 and TRBJ2-2; no clear D gene. Trimming took 3 bases from V and 9 from J, leaving 14 bases between them. The CDR3 consists of 14 residues. The CDR3 DNA is TGTGCCAGCAGTTTGGGTGGCGGCCACCGGGAGCTGTTTTTT. It encodes CASSLGGGHRELFF.

This clonotype was picked up many times. CDR3 in amino acids: CASSYYRAGELFF. CDR3 sequence (DNA): TGTGCCAGCAGTTACTACAGGGCCGGGGAGCTGTTTTTT. The rearrangement uses TRBV6-5 and TRBJ2-2, with D perhaps matching TRBD1 (6 bases). The ends were cut back, 1 base at V and 6 bases at J, with 6 bases in the middle. The CDR3 is 13 amino acids. CDR1 MNHEY and CDR2 SVGAGI come from the germline V gene.

The V and J genes are TRBV19 and TRBJ2-7; D is possibly TRBD1 (6 bases). The V end was cut by 0 bases, the J end by 2 bases, with 20 bases between. Germline V lookup: CDR1 LNHDA, CDR2 SQIVND (reference sequence). The CDR3 runs 18 residues. The CDR3 sequence: CASSIEGMIRDNPYEQYF. The CDR3 DNA follows: TGTGCCAGTAGTATAGAGGGGATGATCCGGGACAATCCCTACGAGCAGTACTTC.

This clonotype was counted ten times or more. The rearrangement links TRBV5-1 to TRBJ2-1; D perhaps matches TRBD2 (6 bases). This CDR3 region has 15 residues. The V gene's germline CDR1 is SGHRS and CDR2 YFSETQ. Trimming removed 4 bases from V and 0 bases from J, with 11 bases in between. CDR3 loop: CASSPGGTSYNEQFF. The CDR3 DNA sequence: TGCGCCAGCAGCCCCGGGGGAACCTCCTACAATGAGCAGTTCTTC.

This clonotype was recorded at least ten times. The DNA for the CDR3 is TGTGCCAGCAGAAACAGCGGGGATGCTGAAGCTTTCTTT. Translation: CASRNSGDAEAFF. The chain recombines TRBV6-2 or TRBV6-3 with TRBJ1-1; the D is unclear. The V end was cut by 6 bases, the J end by 6 bases, with 14 bases between. CDR3 length: 13 amino acids. Germline CDR1 is MNHEY and CDR2 is SVGEGT.